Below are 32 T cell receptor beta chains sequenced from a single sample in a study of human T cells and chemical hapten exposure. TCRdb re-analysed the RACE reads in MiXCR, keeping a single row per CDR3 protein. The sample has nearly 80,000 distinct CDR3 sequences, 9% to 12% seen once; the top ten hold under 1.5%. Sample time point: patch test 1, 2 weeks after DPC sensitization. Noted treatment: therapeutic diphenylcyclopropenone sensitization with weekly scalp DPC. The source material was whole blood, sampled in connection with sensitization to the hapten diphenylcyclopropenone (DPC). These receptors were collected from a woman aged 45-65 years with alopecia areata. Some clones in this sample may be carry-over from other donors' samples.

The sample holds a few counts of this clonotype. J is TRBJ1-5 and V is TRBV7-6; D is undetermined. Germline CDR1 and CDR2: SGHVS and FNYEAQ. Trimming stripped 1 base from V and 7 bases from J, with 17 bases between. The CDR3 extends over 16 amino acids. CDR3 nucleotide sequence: TGTGCCAGCAGCTTAGTTCCGGGGTCCTTACGGCAGCCCCAGCATTTT. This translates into CASSLVPGSLRQPQHF.

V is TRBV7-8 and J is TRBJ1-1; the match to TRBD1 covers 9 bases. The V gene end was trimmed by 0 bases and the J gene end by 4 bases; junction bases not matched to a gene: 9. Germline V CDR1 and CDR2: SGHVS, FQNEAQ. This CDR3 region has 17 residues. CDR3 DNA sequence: TGTGCCAGCAGCTTAGCTGATTTCCCGGGACAGGGCACTGAAGCTTTCTTT. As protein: CASSLADFPGQGTEAFF.

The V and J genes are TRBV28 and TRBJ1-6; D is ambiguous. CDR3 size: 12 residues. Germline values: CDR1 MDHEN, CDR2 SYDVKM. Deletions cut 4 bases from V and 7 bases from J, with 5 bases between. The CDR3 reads CASSYLNSPLHF. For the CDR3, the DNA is TGTGCCAGCAGTTACCTAAATTCACCCCTCCACTTT.

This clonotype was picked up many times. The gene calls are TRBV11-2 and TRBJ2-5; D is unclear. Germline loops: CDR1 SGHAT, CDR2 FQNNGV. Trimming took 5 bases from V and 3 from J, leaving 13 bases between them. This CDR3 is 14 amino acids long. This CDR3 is CASSLWAIKETQYF. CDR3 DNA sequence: TGTGCCAGCAGCCTCTGGGCGATCAAAGAGACCCAGTACTTC.

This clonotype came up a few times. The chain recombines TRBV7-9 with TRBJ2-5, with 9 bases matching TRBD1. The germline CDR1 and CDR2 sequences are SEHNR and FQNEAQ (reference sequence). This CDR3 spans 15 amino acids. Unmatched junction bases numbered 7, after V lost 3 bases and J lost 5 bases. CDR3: CASSFRDRVSETQYF. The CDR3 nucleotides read TGTGCCAGCAGCTTCCGGGACAGGGTTTCTGAGACCCAGTACTTC.

CDR3 nucleotide sequence: TGTGCCAGCAGCGAACAGGGGGTTGACACTGAAGCTTTCTTT. Translated, it gives CASSEQGVDTEAFF. The chain is built from TRBV2 and TRBJ1-1, with 8 bases fitting TRBD1. Per the germline V gene, CDR1 is SNHLY and CDR2 is FYNNEI. J gave up 3 bases and V 6 bases, and 6 bases lay outside the gene matches. This CDR3 is 14 amino acids long.

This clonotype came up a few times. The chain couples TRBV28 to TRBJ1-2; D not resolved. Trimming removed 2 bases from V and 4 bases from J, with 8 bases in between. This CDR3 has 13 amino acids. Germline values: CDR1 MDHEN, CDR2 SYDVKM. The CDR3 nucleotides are TGTGCCAGCAGTTTACTCACAGCCTATGGCTACACCTTC. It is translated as CASSLLTAYGYTF.

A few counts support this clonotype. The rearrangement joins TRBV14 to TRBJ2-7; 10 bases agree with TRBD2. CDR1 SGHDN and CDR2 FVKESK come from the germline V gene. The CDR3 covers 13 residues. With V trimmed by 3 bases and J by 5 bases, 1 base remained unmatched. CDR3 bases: TGTGCCAGCAGCCAGGGACTAGCGAACGAGCAGTACTTC. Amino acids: CASSQGLANEQYF.

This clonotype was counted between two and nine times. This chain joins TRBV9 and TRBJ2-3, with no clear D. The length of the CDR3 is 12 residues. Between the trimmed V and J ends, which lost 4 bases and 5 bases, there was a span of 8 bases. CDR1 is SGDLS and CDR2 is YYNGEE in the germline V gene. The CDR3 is CASSMQRDTQYF. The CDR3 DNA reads TGTGCCAGCAGCATGCAAAGAGATACGCAGTATTTT.

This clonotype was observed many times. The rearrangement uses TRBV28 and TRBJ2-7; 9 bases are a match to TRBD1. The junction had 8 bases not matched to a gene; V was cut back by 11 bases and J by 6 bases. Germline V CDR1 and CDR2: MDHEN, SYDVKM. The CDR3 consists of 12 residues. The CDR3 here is CALEGQGTEQYF. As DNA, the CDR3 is TGTGCCCTAGAGGGACAGGGCACCGAGCAGTACTTC.

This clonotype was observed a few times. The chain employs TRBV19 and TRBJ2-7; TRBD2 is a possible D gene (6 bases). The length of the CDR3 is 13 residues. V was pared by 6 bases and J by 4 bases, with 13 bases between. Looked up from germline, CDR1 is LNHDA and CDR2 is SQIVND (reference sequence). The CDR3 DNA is TGTGCCAGTAGCAACCGTGGGGGGTACGAGCAGTACTTC. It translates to CASSNRGGYEQYF. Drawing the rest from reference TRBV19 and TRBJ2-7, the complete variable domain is DGGITQSPKYLFRKEGQNVTLSCEQNLNHDAMYWYRQDPGQGLRLIYYSQIVNDFQKGDIAEGYSVSREKKESFPLTVTSAQKNPTAFYLCASSNRGGYEQYFGPGTRLTVT.

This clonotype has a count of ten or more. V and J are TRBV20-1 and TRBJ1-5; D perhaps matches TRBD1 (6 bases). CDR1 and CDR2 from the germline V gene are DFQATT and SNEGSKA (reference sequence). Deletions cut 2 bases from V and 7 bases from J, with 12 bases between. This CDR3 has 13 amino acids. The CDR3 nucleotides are TGCAGTGCTAGACAGGGGAATGAACAGCCCCAGCATTTT. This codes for CSARQGNEQPQHF.

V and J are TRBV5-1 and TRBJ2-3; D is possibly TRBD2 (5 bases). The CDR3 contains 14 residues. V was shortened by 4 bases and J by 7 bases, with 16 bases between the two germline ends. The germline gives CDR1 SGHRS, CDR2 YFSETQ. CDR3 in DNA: TGCGCCAGCAGCCTTTGGGGTATCGGGAATACGCAGTATTTT. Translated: CASSLWGIGNTQYF.

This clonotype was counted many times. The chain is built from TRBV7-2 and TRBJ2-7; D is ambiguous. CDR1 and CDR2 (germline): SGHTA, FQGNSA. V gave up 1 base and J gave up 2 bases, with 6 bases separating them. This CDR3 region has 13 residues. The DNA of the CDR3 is TGTGCCAGCAGCTTAGAGGCGCCCTACGAGCAGTACTTC. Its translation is CASSLEAPYEQYF.

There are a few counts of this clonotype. CDR3 bases: TGTGCCAGCAGCTTCGCAGGGTCGAATCAGCCCCAGCATTTT. It codes for CASSFAGSNQPQHF. The chain recombines TRBV7-2 with TRBJ1-5, with D tentatively TRBD1 (5 bases). Germline CDR1 and CDR2: SGHTA and FQGNSA. Trimming cost V 3 bases and J 4 bases, with 10 bases left between them. This CDR3 region has 14 residues.

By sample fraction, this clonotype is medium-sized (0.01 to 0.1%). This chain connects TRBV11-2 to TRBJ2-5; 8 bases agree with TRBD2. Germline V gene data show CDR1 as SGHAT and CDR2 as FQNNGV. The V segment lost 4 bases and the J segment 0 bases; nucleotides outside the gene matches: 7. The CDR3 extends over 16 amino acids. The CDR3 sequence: CASSSTSGPYQETQYF. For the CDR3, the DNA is TGTGCCAGCAGCTCTACTAGCGGACCATACCAAGAGACCCAGTACTTC.

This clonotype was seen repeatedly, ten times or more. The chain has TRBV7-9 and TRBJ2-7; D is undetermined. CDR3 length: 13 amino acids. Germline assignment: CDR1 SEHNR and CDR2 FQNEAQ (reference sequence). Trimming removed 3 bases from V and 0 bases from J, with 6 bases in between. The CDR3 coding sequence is TGTGCCAGCAGCTTCCCTCCCTCCTACGAGCAGTACTTC. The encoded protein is CASSFPPSYEQYF.

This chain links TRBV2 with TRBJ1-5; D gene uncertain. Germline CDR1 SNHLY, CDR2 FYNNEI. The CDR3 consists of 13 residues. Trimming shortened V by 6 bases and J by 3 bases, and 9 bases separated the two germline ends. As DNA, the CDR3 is TGTGCCAGCAGACGACGCGACAATCAGCCCCAGCATTTT. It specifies CASRRRDNQPQHF.

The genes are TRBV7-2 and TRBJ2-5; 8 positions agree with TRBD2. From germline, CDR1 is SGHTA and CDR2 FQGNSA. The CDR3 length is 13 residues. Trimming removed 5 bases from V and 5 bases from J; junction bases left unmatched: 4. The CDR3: CASSAGGAETQYF. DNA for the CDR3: TGTGCCAGCAGCGCGGGAGGAGCCGAGACCCAGTACTTC.

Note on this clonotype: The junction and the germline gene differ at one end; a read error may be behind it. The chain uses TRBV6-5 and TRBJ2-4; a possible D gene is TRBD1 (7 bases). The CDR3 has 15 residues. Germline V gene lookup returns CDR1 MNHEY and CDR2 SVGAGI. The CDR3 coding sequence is TGTGCCAGCACCTCCAGGGGGGCTGCCAAAAACATTCGGTACTTC. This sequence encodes CASTSRGAAKNIRYF.

The CDR3 DNA follows: TGTGCCAGCAGCCAAGGTCGCGGACCCAATGAGCAGTTCTTC. It specifies CASSQGRGPNEQFF. The chain joins TRBV14 to TRBJ2-1; no reliable D call. The V gene's germline CDR1 is SGHDN and CDR2 FVKESK. V was cut by 1 base and J by 6 bases, with 10 bases left in between. The CDR3 loop spans 14 amino acids.

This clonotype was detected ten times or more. This CDR3 is CASSPKRTGREQFF. The CDR3 DNA reads as TGTGCCAGCTCACCTAAACGGACAGGGCGGGAGCAGTTCTTC. The rearrangement links TRBV18 to TRBJ2-1; 8 positions match TRBD1. J lost 10 bases, V lost 3 bases, and 8 bases had no gene match. CDR1 and CDR2 from the germline V gene are KGHSH and LQKENI. The CDR3 consists of 14 residues. Supplemented by reference TRBV18 and TRBJ2-1, the full variable domain reads NAGVMQNPRHLVRRRGQEARLRCSPMKGHSHVYWYRQLPEEGLKFMVYLQKENIIDESGMPKERFSAEFPKEGPSILRIQQVVRGDSAAYFCASSPKRTGREQFFGPGTRLTVL.

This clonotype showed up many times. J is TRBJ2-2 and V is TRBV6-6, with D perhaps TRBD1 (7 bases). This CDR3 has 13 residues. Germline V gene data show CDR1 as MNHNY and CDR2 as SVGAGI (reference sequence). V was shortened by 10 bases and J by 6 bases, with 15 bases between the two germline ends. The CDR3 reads CATGRTGAGELFF. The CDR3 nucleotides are TGTGCCACCGGGAGAACAGGGGCCGGGGAGCTGTTTTTT.

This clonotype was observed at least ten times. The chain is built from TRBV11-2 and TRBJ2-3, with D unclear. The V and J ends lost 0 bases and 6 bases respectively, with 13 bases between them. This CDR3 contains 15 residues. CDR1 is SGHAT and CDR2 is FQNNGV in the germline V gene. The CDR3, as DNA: TGTGCCAGCAGCTTAGAGGTTATTAGAGCCGATACGCAGTATTTT. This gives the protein CASSLEVIRADTQYF.

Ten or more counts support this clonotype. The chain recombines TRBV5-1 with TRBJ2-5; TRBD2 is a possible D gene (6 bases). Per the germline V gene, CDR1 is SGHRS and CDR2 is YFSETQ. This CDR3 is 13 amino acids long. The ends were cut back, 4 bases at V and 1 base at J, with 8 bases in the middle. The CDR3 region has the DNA TGCGCCAGCAGCAGGGACTCCCAAGAGACCCAGTACTTC. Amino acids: CASSRDSQETQYF.

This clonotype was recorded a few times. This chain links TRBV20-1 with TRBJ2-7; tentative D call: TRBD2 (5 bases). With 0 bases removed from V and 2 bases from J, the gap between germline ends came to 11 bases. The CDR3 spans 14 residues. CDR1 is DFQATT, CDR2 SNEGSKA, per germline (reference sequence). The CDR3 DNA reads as TGCAGTGCTAGAGATCCTCGGGGTACCTACGAGCAGTACTTC. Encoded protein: CSARDPRGTYEQYF.

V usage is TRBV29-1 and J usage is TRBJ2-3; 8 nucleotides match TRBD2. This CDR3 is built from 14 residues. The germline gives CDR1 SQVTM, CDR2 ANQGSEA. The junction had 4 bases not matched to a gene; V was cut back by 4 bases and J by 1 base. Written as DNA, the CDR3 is TGCAGCGTTGTCCCGACTAGCGGCACAGATACGCAGTATTTT. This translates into CSVVPTSGTDTQYF.

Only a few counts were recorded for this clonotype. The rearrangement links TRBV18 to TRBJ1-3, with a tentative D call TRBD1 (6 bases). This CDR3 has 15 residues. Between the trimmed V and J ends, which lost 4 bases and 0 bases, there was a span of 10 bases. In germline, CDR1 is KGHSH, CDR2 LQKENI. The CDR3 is CASSLQGSSGNTIYF. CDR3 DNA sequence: TGTGCCAGCTCACTTCAGGGGAGCTCTGGAAACACCATATATTTT. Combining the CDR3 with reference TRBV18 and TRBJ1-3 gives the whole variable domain NAGVMQNPRHLVRRRGQEARLRCSPMKGHSHVYWYRQLPEEGLKFMVYLQKENIIDESGMPKERFSAEFPKEGPSILRIQQVVRGDSAAYFCASSLQGSSGNTIYFGEGSWLTVV.

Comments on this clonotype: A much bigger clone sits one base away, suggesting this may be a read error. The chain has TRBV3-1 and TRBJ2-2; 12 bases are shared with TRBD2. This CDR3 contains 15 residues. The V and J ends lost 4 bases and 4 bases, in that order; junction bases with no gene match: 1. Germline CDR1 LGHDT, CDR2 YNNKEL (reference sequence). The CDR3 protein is CASSRTSGTTGELFF. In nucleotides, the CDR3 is TGTGCCAGCAGCCGGACTAGCGGGACCACCGGGGAGCTGTTTTTT.

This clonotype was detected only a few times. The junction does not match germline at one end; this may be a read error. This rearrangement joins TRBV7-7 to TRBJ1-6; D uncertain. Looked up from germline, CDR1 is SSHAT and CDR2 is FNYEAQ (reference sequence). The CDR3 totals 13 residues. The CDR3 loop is CASSFLDGSPLHF. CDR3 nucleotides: TGTGCTAGCAGCTTCCTTGACGGATCACCCCTCCACTTT.

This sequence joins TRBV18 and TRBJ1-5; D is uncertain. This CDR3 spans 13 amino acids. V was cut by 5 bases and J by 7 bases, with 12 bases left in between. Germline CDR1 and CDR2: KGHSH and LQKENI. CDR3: CASSRSSEQPQHF. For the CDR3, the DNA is TGTGCCAGCTCAAGGAGTAGTGAGCAGCCCCAGCATTTT.

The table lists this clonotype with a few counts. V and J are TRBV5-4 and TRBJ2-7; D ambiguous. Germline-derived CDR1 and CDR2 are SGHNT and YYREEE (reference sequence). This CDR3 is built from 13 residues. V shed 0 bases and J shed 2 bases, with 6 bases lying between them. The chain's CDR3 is CASSLGSPYEQYF. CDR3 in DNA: TGTGCCAGCAGCTTGGGCAGCCCCTACGAGCAGTACTTC.